This TCR beta chain is from a study of Ad26.COV2.S vaccination and SARS-CoV-2 variants. As for the study in general: The authors gave Ad26.COV2.S intramuscularly, either once or twice 56 days apart.

The sample's treatment: roughly 18 received Ad26.COV2.S at low or high dose, single or two shots; several received placebo; per-sample allocation not given. The samples were gathered on day 63 after the first injection of vaccine or placebo. Trimming took off 1 base at V and 0 bases at J, with 10 bases between the two ends. This CDR3 is 16 amino acids long. Germline V CDR1 and CDR2: SGHTA, FQGTGA. The table came from immunoSEQ multiplex PCR; TCRdb's copy has only in-frame clones and leaves some out. The data hold fewer than 900,000 clones, with about 90% observed a single time. The sample here was peripheral blood, taken in a trial of Ad26.COV2.S vaccine versus placebo. The TCR originated in a person between 18 and 65 years old who received the Ad26.COV2.S COVID-19 vaccine or a placebo. The chain joins TRBV7-3 to TRBJ2-1; possible D gene TRBD2, 6 bases. CDR3 sequence reads: CASSLRRVSSYNEQFF. In nucleotides, the CDR3 is TGTGCCAGCAGCTTAAGGAGGGTGAGCTCCTACAATGAGCAGTTCTTC.